Given below is one T cell receptor beta chain in context. In the authors' methods: By means of reference gene primer amplification, nucleated cell counts were estimated. Using immunoSEQ multiplex PCR, the repertoire was profiled, and TCRdb retains in-frame clones only, with some absent. The V and J calls and clone size come from that table; D and trimming were worked out from the DNA. The sample carries 250,000 to 300,000 clones, approximately 85% recorded once. The CDR3 is 14 residues long. The ends were cut back, 9 bases at V and 3 bases at J, with 15 bases in the middle. The germline V gene encodes CDR1 MNHEY and CDR2 SVGAGI. The data derive from a study of blood T cell repertoires in COVID-19. Study in general: Acute and convalescent COVID-19 specimens originated in the United States, Italy and Spain. Sample material is recorded as cDNA or gDNA derived from T cells, B-cell-depleted T cells, or PBMCs.

This rearrangement joins TRBV6-5 to TRBJ2-1, with a weak D call TRBD2 (6 bases). The TCR was taken from a man aged 50 to 59 with active or convalescent COVID-19. Sequencing was carried out using peripheral blood. CDR3 bases: TGTGCCAGTGCTAAGCTAGCGAGCTACAATGAGCAGTTCTTC. It translates to CASAKLASYNEQFF.